This is a list of T cell receptor beta chains from one sample in a study of beta chain features in type 1 diabetes. TCRdb's copy holds only in-frame clones and misses some; the assay was immunoSEQ multiplex PCR. This table has some 290,000 clones, roughly an eighth appearing once. The source material was naive CD4+ T cells from blood. These receptors were collected from a man younger than 45 with type 1 diabetes. CDR3s include the opening cysteine and the closing phenylalanine or tryptophan. A D gene is named only where the DNA matches it firmly. Some rows have no size entry. The others give once, few or many, or a class for an expanded clone.

- | TRBJ1-2 | - | TRBV20-1 | TGCAGTGCCCCTCGGGTGGATGGCTACACCTTC | CSAPRVDGYTF
- | TRBJ2-2 | - | TRBV2 | TGTGCCAGCTACCCGGGAGTGGCGACCGGGGAGCTGTTTTTT | CASYPGVATGELFF
- | TRBJ1-4 | few | TRBV15 | TGTGCCACCAGCAGAGCAGGGTTGGGTAATGAAAAACTGTTTTTT | CATSRAGLGNEKLFF
TRBD2 | TRBJ2-5 | - | TRBV5-1 | TGCGCCAGCAGCGGGTCGGGGGGGCCTCAAGAGACCCAGTACTTC | CASSGSGGPQETQYF
- | TRBJ1-1 | few | TRBV28 | TGTGCCAGCAGCCAACAGGGCGCTGAAGCTTTCTTT | CASSQQGAEAFF
TRBD2 | TRBJ2-7 | - | TRBV4-2 | TGTGCCAGCAGCCAGGGGGCGGGACTAGAGGACTACGAGCAGTACTTC | CASSQGAGLEDYEQYF
- | TRBJ1-5 | few | TRBV11-1 | TGTGCCCGGAGGGATCGCAATCAGCCCCAGCATTTT | CARRDRNQPQHF
- | TRBJ1-5 | - | TRBV5-1 | TGCGCCAGCAGCCCCGACGGGGGGATCCAGCCCCAGCATTTT | CASSPDGGIQPQHF
- | TRBJ2-5 | - | TRBV5-1 | TGCGCCAGCTCGACAGAGAGACTAGAGACCCAGTACTTC | CASSTERLETQYF
- | TRBJ1-2 | once | TRBV18 | TGTGCCAGCTCACCGGGGGGTAACTATGGCTACACCTTC | CASSPGGNYGYTF